This TCR beta chain was found in a study of T cells in Graves' hyperthyroidism and ophthalmopathy. CDR1 and CDR2 from the germline V gene are MGHRA and YSYEKL. The CDR3 contains 15 residues. The V end was cut by 1 base, the J end by 5 bases, with 14 bases between. Researchers took RNA transcripts and amplified the TCR beta CDR3 regions from them. HTBI primers were used for first-round RT-PCR of the TCR CDR3. TCRdb processed the multiplex PCR reads anew with MiXCR; each CDR3 protein has one entry. The sample holds about 590,000 distinct CDR3 sequences; 11% to 15% are singletons and the top ten take about 7%.

The material sequenced was blood. The TCR sequence derives from a woman aged 18-29 years with Graves' ophthalmopathy. The J gene is TRBJ1-2, the V gene TRBV4-1; possible D gene TRBD1, 6 bases. The CDR3 DNA reads TGCGCCAGCAGCCAAGCACGAGGGGGGCTATATGGCTACACCTTC. It codes for CASSQARGGLYGYTF.